A selection of T cell receptor beta chains follows, all from one sample in a study of beta chain features in type 1 diabetes. Using immunoSEQ multiplex PCR, the repertoire was profiled, and TCRdb retains in-frame clones only, with some absent. This sample has hundreds of thousands of clones, with 15% to 20% found just once. Sequenced material: naive CD4+ T cells from blood. The origin of the receptors is a woman under 30 in good health. Both conserved end residues are part of each CDR3. The order of the fields is D gene, J gene, clone size, V gene, CDR3 DNA, CDR3 protein. The D gene is left open where the match is weak. Some rows have no size entry. The others give once, few or many, or a class for an expanded clone.

>-|TRBJ2-3|-|TRBV19
TGTGCCAGTAGTATAGGGATCCCCACAGATACGCAGTATTTT
CASSIGIPTDTQYF
>-|TRBJ2-2|few|TRBV7-2
TGTGCCAGCAGCTTACCCGTTAGCGCCGGGGAGCTGTTTTTT
CASSLPVSAGELFF
>-|TRBJ2-6|-|TRBV7-2
TGTGCTACATCGGGGGAATCTGGGGCCAACGTCCTGACTTTC
CATSGESGANVLTF
>-|TRBJ1-5|-|TRBV4-3
TGCGCCAGCAGCCAAGATAGGGAACAGCCCCAGCATTTT
CASSQDREQPQHF
>TRBD2|TRBJ2-1|-|TRBV10-3
TGTGCCATCAGTGCCCGGGAGGGCCTTGATGAGCAGTTCTTC
CAISAREGLDEQFF
>TRBD2|TRBJ2-5|-|TRBV11-2
TGTGCCAGCAGCTCACCCGGGGGGGTTGGAAAGACCCAGTACTTC
CASSSPGGVGKTQYF
>TRBD2|TRBJ2-1|-|TRBV11-2
TGTGCCAGCAGCTTAGATCGACTAGCGGGTAAACGACGCTCCTACAATGAGCAGTTCTTC
CASSLDRLAGKRRSYNEQFF
>-|TRBJ2-3|-|TRBV15
TGTGCCACCAGCAGCCCCATGGCGCGTGACGCAGATACGCAGTATTTT
CATSSPMARDADTQYF
>-|TRBJ2-5|few|TRBV18
TGTGCCAGCTCACATAATGCAGTACAAGAGACCCAGTACTTC
CASSHNAVQETQYF
>-|TRBJ2-7|few|TRBV9
TGTGCCAGCAGCGTAGCTTCGGAACTCGAGCAGTACTTC
CASSVASELEQYF
>-|TRBJ2-3|-|TRBV6-6
TGTGCCAGCAGCTCGGCGCGGCGGGGGCTCACAGATACGCAGTATTTT
CASSSARRGLTDTQYF
>-|TRBJ2-3|-|TRBV5-1
TGCGCCAGCAGCTTGCAGGGGTCAGATACGCAGTATTTT
CASSLQGSDTQYF
>-|TRBJ1-2|few|TRBV4-3
TGCGCCAGCAGCCAAGACAGCCTTAACTATGGCTACACCTTC
CASSQDSLNYGYTF
>-|TRBJ2-4|-|TRBV7-3
TGTGCCAGCAGCCCTGGGGTCGGGAATGGAAAAAACATTCAGTACTTC
CASSPGVGNGKNIQYF
>TRBD1|TRBJ1-1|-|TRBV7-2
TGTGCCAGCAGCCCCCGGACAGGGGTCGCTGAAGCTTTCTTT
CASSPRTGVAEAFF
>-|TRBJ1-5|few|TRBV5-1
TGCGCCAGCAGCTTGGCCGGGTCGAATCAGCCCCAGCATTTT
CASSLAGSNQPQHF
>-|TRBJ2-1|few|TRBV6-1
TGTGCCAGCAGTGAAGTTGGGTGGCATGAGCAGTTCTTC
CASSEVGWHEQFF
>-|TRBJ1-3|few|TRBV29-1
TGCAGCGTTGAGGCTTTTTGGGGGGGCGGAAACACCATATATTTT
CSVEAFWGGGNTIYF
>TRBD2|TRBJ2-3|-|TRBV4-3
TGCGCCAGCAGCCAAGGACTAGCGGGAGGCTCAGATACGCAGTATTTT
CASSQGLAGGSDTQYF
>-|TRBJ2-3|once|TRBV18
TGTGCCAGCTCACCCGGGATCTTCAGCACAGATACGCAGTATTTT
CASSPGIFSTDTQYF